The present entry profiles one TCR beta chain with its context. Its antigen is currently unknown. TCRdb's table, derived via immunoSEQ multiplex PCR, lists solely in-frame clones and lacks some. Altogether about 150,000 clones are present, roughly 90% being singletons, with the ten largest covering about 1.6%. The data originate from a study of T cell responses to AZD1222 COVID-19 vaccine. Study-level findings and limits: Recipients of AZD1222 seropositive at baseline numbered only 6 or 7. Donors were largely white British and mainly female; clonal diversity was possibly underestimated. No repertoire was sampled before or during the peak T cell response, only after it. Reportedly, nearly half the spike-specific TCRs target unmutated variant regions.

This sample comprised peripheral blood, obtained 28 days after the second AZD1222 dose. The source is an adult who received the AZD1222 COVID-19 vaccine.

The CDR3, as DNA: TGTGCCAGCAGGGAGACAGTGAATCAGCCCCAGCATTTT. Protein sequence: CASRETVNQPQHF. The rearrangement joins TRBV6-5 to TRBJ1-5; perhaps TRBD1 as D (5 bases). The CDR3 is made up of 13 amino acids. Trimming removed 6 bases from V and 4 bases from J, with 10 bases in between. Germline CDR1 is MNHEY and CDR2 is SVGAGI.